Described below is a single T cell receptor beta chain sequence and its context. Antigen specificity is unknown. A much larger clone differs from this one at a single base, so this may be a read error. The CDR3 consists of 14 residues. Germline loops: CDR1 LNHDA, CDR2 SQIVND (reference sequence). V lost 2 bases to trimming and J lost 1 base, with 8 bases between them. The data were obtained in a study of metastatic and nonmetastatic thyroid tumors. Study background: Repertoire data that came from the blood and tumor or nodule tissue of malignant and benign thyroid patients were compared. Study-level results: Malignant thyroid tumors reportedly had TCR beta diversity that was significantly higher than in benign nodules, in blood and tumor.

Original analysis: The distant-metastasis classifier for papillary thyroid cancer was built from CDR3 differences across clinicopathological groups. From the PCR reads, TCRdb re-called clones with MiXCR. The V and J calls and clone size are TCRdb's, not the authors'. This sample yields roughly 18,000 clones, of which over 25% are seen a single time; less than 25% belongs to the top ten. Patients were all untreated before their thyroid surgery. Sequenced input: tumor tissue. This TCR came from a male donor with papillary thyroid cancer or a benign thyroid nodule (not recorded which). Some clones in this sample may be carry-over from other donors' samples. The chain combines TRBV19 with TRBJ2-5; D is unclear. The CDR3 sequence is CASSICVGQETQYF. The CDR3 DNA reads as TGTGCCAGTAGTATATGTGTAGGCCAAGAGACCCAGTACTTC.